This T cell receptor beta chain originates from a study of tumour-infiltrating T cells in Burkitt lymphoma. Study information: Repertoire clonality predicted overall and progression-free survival.

Clones were sequenced by immunoSEQ multiplex PCR, and TCRdb holds only the in-frame ones, with some missing. The data show about 2,800 clones, around 80% seen once. V lost 0 bases, J lost 5 bases, and 3 bases lay in between. The CDR3 spans 12 residues. The V gene's germline CDR1 is MNHEY and CDR2 SVGAGI. What was sequenced was tumor tissue. This clonotype was sampled from a human donor with diffuse large B-cell lymphoma. V usage is TRBV6-5 and J usage is TRBJ2-3; D gene ambiguous. DNA of the CDR3: TGTGCCAGCAGTTACTCAAGAGATACGCAGTATTTT. This translates into CASSYSRDTQYF.